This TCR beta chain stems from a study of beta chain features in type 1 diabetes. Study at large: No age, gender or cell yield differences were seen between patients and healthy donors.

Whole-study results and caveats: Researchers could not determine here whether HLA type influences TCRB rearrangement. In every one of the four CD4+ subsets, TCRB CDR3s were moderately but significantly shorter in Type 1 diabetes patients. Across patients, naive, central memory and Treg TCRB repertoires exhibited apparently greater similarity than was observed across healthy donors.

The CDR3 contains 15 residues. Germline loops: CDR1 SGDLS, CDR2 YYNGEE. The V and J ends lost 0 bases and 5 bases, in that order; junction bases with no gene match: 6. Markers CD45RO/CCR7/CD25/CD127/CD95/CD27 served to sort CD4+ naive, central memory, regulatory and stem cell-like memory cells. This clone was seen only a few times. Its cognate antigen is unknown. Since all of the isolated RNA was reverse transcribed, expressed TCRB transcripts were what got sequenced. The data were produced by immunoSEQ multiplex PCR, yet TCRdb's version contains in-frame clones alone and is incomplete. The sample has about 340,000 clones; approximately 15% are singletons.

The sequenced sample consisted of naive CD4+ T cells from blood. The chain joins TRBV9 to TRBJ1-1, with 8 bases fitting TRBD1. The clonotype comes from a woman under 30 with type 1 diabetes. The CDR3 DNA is TGTGCCAGCAGCGTAGGGACAGGGAGGGGGACTGAAGCTTTCTTT. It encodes CASSVGTGRGTEAFF. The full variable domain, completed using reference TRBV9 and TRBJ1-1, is DSGVTQTPKHLITATGQRVTLRCSPRSGDLSVYWYQQSLDQGLQFLIQYYNGEERAKGNILERFSAQQFPDLHSELNLSSLELGDSALYFCASSVGTGRGTEAFFGQGTRLTVV.